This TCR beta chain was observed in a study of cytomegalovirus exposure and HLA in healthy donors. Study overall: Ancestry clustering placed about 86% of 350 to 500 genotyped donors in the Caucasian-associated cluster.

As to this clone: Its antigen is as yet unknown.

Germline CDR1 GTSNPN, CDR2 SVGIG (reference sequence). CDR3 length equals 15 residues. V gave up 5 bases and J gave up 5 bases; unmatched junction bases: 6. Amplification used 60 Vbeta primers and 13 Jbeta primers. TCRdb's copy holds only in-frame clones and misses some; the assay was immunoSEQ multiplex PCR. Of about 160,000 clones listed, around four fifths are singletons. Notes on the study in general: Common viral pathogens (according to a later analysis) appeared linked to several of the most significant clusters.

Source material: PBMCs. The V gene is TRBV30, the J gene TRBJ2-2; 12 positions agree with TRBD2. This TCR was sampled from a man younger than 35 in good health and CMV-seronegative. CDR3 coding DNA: TGTGCCTGGGGTCTAGCGGGGGGGCCAACCGGGGAGCTGTTTTTT. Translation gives CAWGLAGGPTGELFF.